The 18 T cell receptor beta chains below were found in one sample sequenced in a study of control samples from healthy donors and cancer patients. Data came from immunoSEQ multiplex PCR; TCRdb stores just in-frame clones and leaves some out. Here the sample spans 140,000 to 150,000 clones, about nine tenths being singletons. Material for sequencing was blood. The receptor source for this set is a man in his thirties or forties in good health.

The gene calls are TRBV11-2 and TRBJ1-2; 8 positions match TRBD1. Germline-derived CDR1 and CDR2 are SGHAT and FQNNGV. The junction had 4 bases not matched to a gene; V was cut back by 4 bases and J by 6 bases. The CDR3 has 13 amino acids. Here the CDR3 DNA reads TGTGCCAGCAGCTCGGACAGGGCGAATGGCTACACCTTC. Translating gives CASSSDRANGYTF.

This clone was counted a single time. The chain uses TRBV7-9 and TRBJ2-1, with D possibly TRBD2 on 7 matching bases. Germline CDR1 is SEHNR and CDR2 is FQNEAQ (reference sequence). This CDR3 is 16 amino acids long. The ends were cut back, 5 bases at V and 3 bases at J, with 17 bases in the middle. The CDR3 DNA sequence: TGTGCCAGCAGCCCCCAAGGGGGGGGGTACTACAATGAGCAGTTCTTC. Residues: CASSPQGGGYYNEQFF.

The V and J genes are TRBV5-6 and TRBJ1-3; D is unresolved. Germline values: CDR1 SGHDT, CDR2 YYEEEE. The CDR3 contains 14 residues. The V end lost 0 bases, the J end lost 4 bases, and 8 bases lay between the germline ends. CDR3 region: CASSLGFSGNTIYF. Here the CDR3 DNA reads TGTGCCAGCAGCTTGGGTTTTAGCGGAAACACCATATATTTT.

V is TRBV7-9 and J is TRBJ2-3; 9 bases align to TRBD1. J gave up 4 bases and V 5 bases, and 13 bases lay outside the gene matches. Germline CDR1 and CDR2: SEHNR and FQNEAQ (reference sequence). This CDR3 is 17 amino acids long. As DNA, the CDR3 is TGTGCCAGCAGCCAAGTCCCGGGACAGGGTTCGGCAGATACGCAGTATTTT. Translated, it gives CASSQVPGQGSADTQYF. Using reference TRBV7-9 and TRBJ2-3 for the parts outside the CDR3, the full variable domain is DTGVSQNPRHKITKRGQNVTFRCDPISEHNRLYWYRQTLGQGPEFLTYFQNEAQLEKSRLLSDRFSAERPKGSFSTLEIQRTEQGDSAMYLCASSQVPGQGSADTQYFGPGTRLTVL.

The V gene is TRBV5-4, the J gene TRBJ2-3; no definite D call. This CDR3 contains 16 residues. V was shortened by 5 bases and J by 0 bases, with 16 bases between the two germline ends. Germline V CDR1 and CDR2: SGHNT, YYREEE (reference sequence). The CDR3 DNA reads as TGTGCCAGCAGTTTTGACCCCACCTTAAGCACAGATACGCAGTATTTT. Its protein product is CASSFDPTLSTDTQYF.

The V call is TRBV19, the J call TRBJ2-1, with D possibly matching TRBD2 (6 bases). CDR3 length: 15 amino acids. CDR1 and CDR2 from the germline V gene are LNHDA and SQIVND (reference sequence). V gave up 3 bases and J gave up 2 bases, with 11 bases separating them. The DNA of the CDR3 is TGTGCCAGTAGTATTCCAGGCGGGGCCTACAATGAGCAGTTCTTC. It encodes CASSIPGGAYNEQFF.

This sequence joins TRBV3-1 (or the pseudogene TRBV3-2) and TRBJ2-7, with 11 bases matching TRBD2. V lost 2 bases, J lost 6 bases, and 6 bases stayed unmatched. This CDR3 is 15 amino acids long. Germline assignment: CDR1 LGHDT and CDR2 YNNKEL (reference sequence). In nucleotides, the CDR3 is TGTGCCAGCAGCCAACCCCGGCTAGCGGGAGGCGAGCAGTACTTC. The encoded protein is CASSQPRLAGGEQYF.

This rearrangement joins TRBV7-2 to TRBJ1-5; TRBD1 is a possible D gene (5 bases). With 2 bases removed from V and 3 bases from J, the gap between germline ends came to 8 bases. The CDR3 contains 14 residues. Germline V gene data show CDR1 as SGHTA and CDR2 as FQGNSA. CDR3 loop: CASSLQGYNQPQHF. CDR3 bases: TGTGCCAGCAGCTTACAGGGATACAATCAGCCCCAGCATTTT.

The chain joins TRBV7-9 to TRBJ2-7; no firm D call. The V end lost 5 bases, the J end lost 6 bases, and 14 bases lay between the germline ends. This CDR3 is built from 13 residues. Germline assignment: CDR1 SEHNR and CDR2 FQNEAQ (reference sequence). The CDR3 DNA follows: TGTGCCAGCAGCCCCGAGCTCGCAGCCGAGCAGTACTTC. This gives the protein CASSPELAAEQYF.

This clone has a handful of counts. V usage is TRBV19 and J usage is TRBJ2-2; D gene uncertain. This CDR3 contains 13 residues. Germline CDR1 reads LNHDA; CDR2 reads SQIVND (reference sequence). V dropped 5 bases and J dropped 4 bases, with 8 bases sitting between them. CDR3 bases: TGTGCCAGTAGTGTGACGGGCACCGGGGAGCTGTTTTTT. Translation: CASSVTGTGELFF.

The chain has TRBV6-5 and TRBJ2-7; 14 bases are a match to TRBD2. V trimming: 5 bases; J trimming: 2 bases; junction bases outside the gene matches: 2. CDR1 and CDR2 (germline): MNHEY, SVGAGI. The CDR3 is made up of 15 amino acids. CDR3 amino acids: CASSPGLAGAYEQYF. CDR3 nucleotide sequence: TGTGCCAGCAGTCCGGGACTAGCGGGGGCCTACGAGCAGTACTTC.

The CDR3 reads CASSENAPGQGAYEQYF. CDR3 DNA sequence: TGTGCCAGCAGTGAAAACGCTCCAGGACAGGGGGCCTACGAGCAGTACTTC. The rearrangement uses TRBV6-1 and TRBJ2-7; 10 nucleotides line up with TRBD1. The ends lost 2 bases at V and 2 bases at J; junction bases unmatched: 9. The germline CDR1 and CDR2 sequences are MNHNS and SASEGT. This CDR3 is 17 amino acids long.

V usage is TRBV6-1 and J usage is TRBJ1-3, with D perhaps matching TRBD1 (5 bases). The V end was cut by 1 base, the J end by 0 bases, with 10 bases between. Looked up from germline, CDR1 is MNHNS and CDR2 is SASEGT. This CDR3 comprises 16 residues. For the CDR3, the DNA is TGTGCCAGCAGTGAAGTGGTAGGGGACTCTGGAAACACCATATATTTT. This translates into CASSEVVGDSGNTIYF.

The genes are TRBV6-5 and TRBJ1-3, with 10 bases fitting TRBD1. The CDR3 covers 15 residues. CDR1 MNHEY and CDR2 SVGAGI come from the germline V gene. J was trimmed by 4 bases and V by 2 bases; bases with no gene match: 2. CDR3: CASSYGTGDGNTIYF. CDR3 DNA: TGTGCCAGCAGTTACGGGACAGGGGACGGAAACACCATATATTTT.

The rearrangement uses TRBV5-1 and TRBJ2-1; possible D gene TRBD1, 8 bases. The CDR3 has 18 residues. CDR1 is SGHRS and CDR2 is YFSETQ in the germline V gene. Between the trimmed V and J ends, which lost 1 base and 6 bases, there was a span of 23 bases. The CDR3 DNA reads TGCGCCAGCAGCTTGTTCTGGACAGGGAGCGGGGCTTCCAATGAGCAGTTCTTC. It specifies CASSLFWTGSGASNEQFF. Based on the CDR3 plus reference TRBV5-1 and TRBJ2-1, the full variable domain is KAGVTQTPRYLIKTRGQQVTLSCSPISGHRSVSWYQQTPGQGLQFLFEYFSETQRNKGNFPGRFSGRQFSNSRSEMNVSTLELGDSALYLCASSLFWTGSGASNEQFFGPGTRLTVL.

The V gene is TRBV19, the J gene TRBJ2-2; 10 bases align to TRBD1. Germline assignment: CDR1 LNHDA and CDR2 SQIVND (reference sequence). The CDR3 covers 16 residues. J was trimmed by 6 bases and V by 4 bases; bases with no gene match: 8. The CDR3 region has the DNA TGTGCCAGTAGTACCCGGGACAGGGGAATGCCCGGGGAGCTGTTTTTT. This gives the protein CASSTRDRGMPGELFF.

This chain uses TRBV12-5 with TRBJ1-6; D perhaps matches TRBD1 (5 bases). The CDR3 extends over 14 amino acids. Germline V CDR1 and CDR2: LGHNT, FRNRAP. Trimming left V 1 base short and J 7 bases short, with 8 bases between. The CDR3 DNA reads TGTGCTAGTGGTTTGGGGACACGGAATTCACCCCTCCACTTT. It translates to CASGLGTRNSPLHF.

The gene calls are TRBV7-9 and TRBJ2-7; perhaps TRBD2 as D (5 bases). Germline lookup yields CDR1 SEHNR and CDR2 FQNEAQ (reference sequence). The CDR3 length is 12 residues. V lost 3 bases and J lost 4, with 7 bases in between. The DNA for the CDR3 is TGTGCCAGCAGCTTTGAGGGATACGAGCAGTACTTC. Its protein product is CASSFEGYEQYF.